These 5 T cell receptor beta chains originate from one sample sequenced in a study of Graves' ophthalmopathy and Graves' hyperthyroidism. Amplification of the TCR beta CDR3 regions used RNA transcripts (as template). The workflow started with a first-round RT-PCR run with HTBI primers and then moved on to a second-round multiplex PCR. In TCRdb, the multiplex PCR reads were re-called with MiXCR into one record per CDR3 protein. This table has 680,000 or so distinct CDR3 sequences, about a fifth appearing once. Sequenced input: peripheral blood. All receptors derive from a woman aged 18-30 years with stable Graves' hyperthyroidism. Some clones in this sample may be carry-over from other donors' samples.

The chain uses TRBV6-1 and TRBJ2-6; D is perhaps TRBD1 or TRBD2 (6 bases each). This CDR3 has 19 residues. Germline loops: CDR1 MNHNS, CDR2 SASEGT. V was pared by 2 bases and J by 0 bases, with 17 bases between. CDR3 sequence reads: CASSEPTGTGSSGANVLTF. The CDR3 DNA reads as TGTGCCAGCAGTGAACCCACAGGGACCGGGAGCTCTGGGGCCAACGTCCTGACTTTC.

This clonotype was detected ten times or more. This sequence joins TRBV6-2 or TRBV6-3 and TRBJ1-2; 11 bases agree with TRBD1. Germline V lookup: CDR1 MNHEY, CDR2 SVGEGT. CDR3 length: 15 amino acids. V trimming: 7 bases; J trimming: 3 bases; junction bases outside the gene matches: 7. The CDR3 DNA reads TGTGCCAGCACCCCCGGGACAGGGGGTTACTATGGCTACACCTTC. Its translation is CASTPGTGGYYGYTF.

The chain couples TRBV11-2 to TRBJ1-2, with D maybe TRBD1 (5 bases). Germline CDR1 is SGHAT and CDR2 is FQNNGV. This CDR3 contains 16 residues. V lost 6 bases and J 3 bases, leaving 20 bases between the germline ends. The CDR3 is CASRPVRGPTHYGYTF. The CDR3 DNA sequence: TGTGCCAGCAGACCCGTCCGGGGCCCGACCCACTATGGCTACACCTTC.

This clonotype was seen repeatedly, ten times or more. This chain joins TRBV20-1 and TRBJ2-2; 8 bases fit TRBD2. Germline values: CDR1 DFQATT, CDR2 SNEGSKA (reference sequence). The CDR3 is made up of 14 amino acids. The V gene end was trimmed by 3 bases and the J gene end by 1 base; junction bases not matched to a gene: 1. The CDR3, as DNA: TGCAGTGCTAGCACTAGCGGGAACACCGGGGAGCTGTTTTTT. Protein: CSASTSGNTGELFF.

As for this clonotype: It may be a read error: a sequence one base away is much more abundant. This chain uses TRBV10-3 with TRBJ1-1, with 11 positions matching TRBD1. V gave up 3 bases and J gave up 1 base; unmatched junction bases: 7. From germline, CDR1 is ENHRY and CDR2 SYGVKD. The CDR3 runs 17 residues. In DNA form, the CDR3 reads TGTGCCATCAGTGATCCTAGGGACAGGGGGGAGAACACTGAAGCTTTCTTT. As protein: CAISDPRDRGENTEAFF.